This T cell receptor beta chain was profiled in a study of shared clonotypes between healthy human individuals. The data were produced by immunoSEQ multiplex PCR, yet TCRdb's version contains in-frame clones alone and is incomplete. The table lists millions of clones, more than 80% of them singletons. Trimming took 3 bases from V and 7 from J, leaving 13 bases between them. CDR3 length: 14 amino acids. CDR1 and CDR2 from the germline V gene are MNHEY and SVGAGI. Remarks on this clone: What it recognizes is unknown.

Points from the study as a whole: In the sorted subsets, rarefaction showed sequencing was incomplete despite large depth. Compared with memory subsets, naive subsets generally had larger estimated richness. Clonotypes which were not shared had lower generation probabilities than clonotypes that all four donors shared. Sample collection involved blood only; tissue repertoires are likely different.

This rearrangement joins TRBV6-5 to TRBJ2-1; D is possibly TRBD1 (6 bases). The sequence derives from a man aged 18 to 30 in good health. Sequencing input: naive CD4+ T cells sorted from blood. Specified subset: CD45RA+ positively selected. CDR3 sequence reads: CASSYGGAVNEQFF. DNA of the CDR3: TGTGCCAGCAGTTATGGGGGCGCCGTGAATGAGCAGTTCTTC.